What follows are 15 T cell receptor beta chains derived from one specimen sequenced in a study of early stage breast cancer tumors. Libraries were prepared by immunoSEQ multiplex PCR; TCRdb keeps only in-frame clonotypes and omits some of them. The sample shows about 48,000 clones, around 83% of them seen only once. The material sequenced was blood. The receptors were sampled from a person aged 45-60 years with breast cancer.

The chain joins TRBV14 to TRBJ2-7; D remains unclear. This CDR3 has 14 amino acids. CDR1 and CDR2 from the germline V gene are SGHDN and FVKESK. V lost 4 bases, J lost 4 bases, and 14 bases lay in between. Here the CDR3 DNA reads TGTGCCAGCAGCCGAGTTGGACGGGCGTACGAGCAGTACTTC. Translating it yields CASSRVGRAYEQYF.

This clone was counted between two and nine times. V and J are TRBV9 and TRBJ1-5; D gene ambiguous. CDR3 length: 14 residues. Trimming stripped 3 bases from V and 0 bases from J, with 7 bases between. Germline V gene data show CDR1 as SGDLS and CDR2 as YYNGEE. The CDR3 loop is CASSAENSNQPQHF. The CDR3 coding sequence is TGTGCCAGCAGCGCAGAAAATAGCAATCAGCCCCAGCATTTT.

This clone was picked up a small number of times. The chain combines TRBV11-2 with TRBJ2-6; perhaps TRBD2 as D (5 bases). Trimming pared 5 bases from V and 8 bases from J, leaving 16 bases between. CDR3 length: 15 amino acids. The germline gives CDR1 SGHAT, CDR2 FQNNGV. DNA for the CDR3: TGTGCCAGCAGCCGAGGCGGAGGAAGGACCAACGTCCTGACTTTC. Amino acids: CASSRGGGRTNVLTF.

In the case of this clone: At one of its ends the junction is not consistent with the germline gene, which may arise from a read error. The chain uses TRBV7-7 and TRBJ2-5; D possibly corresponds to TRBD1 (6 bases). Germline CDR1 SSHAT, CDR2 FNYEAQ (reference sequence). The CDR3 runs to 15 residues. In nucleotides, the CDR3 is TGTGCTAGCAGCTTAGGGACATCCCCACCGGAGACCCAGTACTTC. It translates to CASSLGTSPPETQYF.

This clone was observed once. In DNA, the CDR3 is TGTGCCAGCAGCGTGGGATCAGATACGCAGTATTTT. As protein: CASSVGSDTQYF. The genes are TRBV7-9 and TRBJ2-3; D is unresolved. CDR1 and CDR2 (germline): SEHNR, FQNEAQ (reference sequence). CDR3 length: 12 residues. Trimming took 5 bases from V and 4 from J, leaving 7 bases between them.

About this clone: Other nucleotide sequences in the sample specify the same CDR3. The chain uses TRBV28 and TRBJ1-2; 10 bases fit TRBD1. V shed 3 bases, J shed 4 bases, and the junction held 2 bases outside the gene matches. This CDR3 is built from 14 residues. The V gene's germline CDR1 is MDHEN and CDR2 SYDVKM. CDR3 sequence: CASSLGQGTYGYTF. The CDR3 region has the DNA TGTGCCAGCAGTTTGGGACAGGGGACCTATGGCTACACCTTC.

The gene calls are TRBV27 and TRBJ2-6; weak D call: TRBD1 (5 bases). There are 15 residues in the CDR3. Trimming stripped 2 bases from V and 4 bases from J, with 9 bases between. In germline, CDR1 is MNHEY, CDR2 SMNVEV (reference sequence). The chain's CDR3 is CASSLKGQGANVLTF. CDR3 bases: TGTGCCAGCAGTTTAAAGGGGCAAGGGGCCAACGTCCTGACTTTC.

V usage is TRBV5-4 and J usage is TRBJ2-7; D is unclear. Deletions cut 0 bases from V and 3 bases from J, with 16 bases between. The length of the CDR3 is 16 residues. Germline values: CDR1 SGHNT, CDR2 YYREEE (reference sequence). CDR3 region: CASSLGISVASYEQYF. The CDR3 DNA sequence: TGTGCCAGCAGCTTGGGTATTTCGGTGGCAAGCTACGAGCAGTACTTC.

The V gene is TRBV5-1, the J gene TRBJ1-3; D is unclear. CDR1 and CDR2 from the germline V gene are SGHRS and YFSETQ. This CDR3 is built from 15 residues. V was clipped by 5 bases and J by 1 base, with 13 bases between them. CDR3 in DNA: TGCGCCAGCAGTACCACTTGGGGATCTGGAAACACCATATATTTT. It translates to CASSTTWGSGNTIYF.

The chain has TRBV6-5 and TRBJ2-7, with D unresolved. CDR3 size: 11 residues. The germline gives CDR1 MNHEY, CDR2 SVGAGI. The V end was cut by 6 bases, the J end by 0 bases, with 3 bases between. CDR3 protein: CASRGSYEQYF. CDR3 sequence (DNA): TGTGCCAGCAGGGGCTCCTACGAGCAGTACTTC.

The J gene is TRBJ2-1, the V gene TRBV27; the match to TRBD2 covers 8 bases. This CDR3 region has 15 residues. The V and J ends lost 2 bases and 10 bases, in that order; junction bases with no gene match: 10. Per the germline V gene, CDR1 is MNHEY and CDR2 is SMNVEV (reference sequence). CDR3 sequence (DNA): TGTGCCAGCAGTTTAAGGACGGGGGGGTCTCTGGAGCAGTTCTTC. This codes for CASSLRTGGSLEQFF.

The rearrangement joins TRBV19 to TRBJ2-1; TRBD1 might be the D (5 bases). V was cut by 5 bases and J by 2 bases, with 13 bases left in between. Looked up from germline, CDR1 is LNHDA and CDR2 is SQIVND (reference sequence). The CDR3 loop spans 15 amino acids. The CDR3 here is CASSRAGFTYNEQFF. The CDR3 coding sequence is TGTGCCAGTAGTCGAGCAGGGTTCACCTACAATGAGCAGTTCTTC. Supplemented by reference TRBV19 and TRBJ2-1, the full variable domain reads DGGITQSPKYLFRKEGQNVTLSCEQNLNHDAMYWYRQDPGQGLRLIYYSQIVNDFQKGDIAEGYSVSREKKESFPLTVTSAQKNPTAFYLCASSRAGFTYNEQFFGPGTRLTVL.

The V call is TRBV5-4, the J call TRBJ1-1, with TRBD1 matching 11 bases. The CDR3 is made up of 14 amino acids. In germline, CDR1 is SGHNT, CDR2 YYREEE (reference sequence). The trim removed 5 bases at V and 5 bases at J, leaving 5 bases unmatched. The CDR3, as DNA: TGTGCCAGCAGTTGGACAGGGGGCAGTACTGAAGCTTTCTTT. It is translated as CASSWTGGSTEAFF.

The chain is built from TRBV10-1 and TRBJ1-1; D remains unclear. Trimming removed 3 bases at V and 4 bases at J, with 12 bases between. This CDR3 contains 14 residues. The germline gives CDR1 WNHNN, CDR2 SYGVQD (reference sequence). The CDR3 is CASSERLDGTEAFF. Written as DNA, the CDR3 is TGCGCCAGCAGTGAAAGGCTTGATGGCACTGAAGCTTTCTTT.

J is TRBJ1-4 and V is TRBV28; D ambiguous. This CDR3 has 15 amino acids. The V gene's germline CDR1 is MDHEN and CDR2 SYDVKM. V dropped 4 bases and J dropped 2 bases, with 11 bases sitting between them. CDR3 coding DNA: TGTGCCAGCAGTTCCCCTCCGCGTACTAATGAAAAACTGTTTTTT. Protein: CASSSPPRTNEKLFF.